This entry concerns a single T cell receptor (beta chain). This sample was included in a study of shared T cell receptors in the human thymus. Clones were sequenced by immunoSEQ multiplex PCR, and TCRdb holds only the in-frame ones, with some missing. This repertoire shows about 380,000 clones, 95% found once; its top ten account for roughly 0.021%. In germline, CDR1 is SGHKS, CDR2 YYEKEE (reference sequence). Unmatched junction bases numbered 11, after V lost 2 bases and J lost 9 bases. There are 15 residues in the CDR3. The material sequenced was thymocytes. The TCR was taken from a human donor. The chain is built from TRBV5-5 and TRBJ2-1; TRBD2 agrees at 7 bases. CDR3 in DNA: TGTGCCAGCAGCTTCCCCCGGGGCCCGGGAGGTGAGCAGTTCTTC. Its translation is CASSFPRGPGGEQFF.